Each of the 8 T cell receptor beta chains below was sequenced from the same sample in a study of T cell clonality in common variable immunodeficiency. The protocol was immunoSEQ multiplex PCR, while the TCRdb copy is restricted to in-frame clones and leaves out a portion. The sample holds around 40,000 clones, and no clone turns up only once. Specimen: peripheral blood mononuclear cells. The source is a person aged 18 to 75 in good health.

In its sample, this clone is medium-sized. The CDR3 is cut off 3 residues early in the read; its end comes from the germline J gene. The chain has TRBV6-1 and TRBJ2-3, with 11 bases that match TRBD1. Germline loops: CDR1 MNHNS, CDR2 SASEGT. V dropped 1 base and J dropped 4; count of bases not matched to a gene: 1. The CDR3 extends over 15 amino acids. CDR3 bases read: TGTGCCAGCAGTGAAGGGACAGGGGGCGCAGATACG. Its protein product is CASSEGTGGADT. The complete CDR3 protein is CASSEGTGGADTQYF.

This clone was seen many times. The read ends 3 residues early relative to the CDR3; the germline J gene fills the gap. The chain couples TRBV2 to TRBJ1-2; D remains ambiguous. The CDR3 contains 12 residues. Germline CDR1 and CDR2: SNHLY and FYNNEI. The CDR3: CASSAGTPGYTF. The sequenced part of the CDR3 DNA is TGTGCCAGCAGCGCGGGTACTCCGGGC.

This clone was observed at least ten times. The read is 3 residues too short to cover the CDR3 end, so that end is filled in from the germline J gene. The chain recombines TRBV2 with TRBJ2-7; 8 nucleotides agree with TRBD2. The germline V gene encodes CDR1 SNHLY and CDR2 FYNNEI. The V and J ends lost 1 base and 4 bases, in that order; junction bases with no gene match: 9. The CDR3 contains 16 residues. The sequenced part of the CDR3 DNA is TGTGCCAGCAGTGAAGGCGACGTGGGACTAGGTTACGAG. The encoded protein is CASSEGDVGLGYE. The complete CDR3 reads CASSEGDVGLGYEQYF.

This clone was counted at least ten times. The CDR3 DNA, read in part, is TGTGCCAGCAGGGGCTTAGGCAGGTCATTGAACACTGAA. This gives the protein CASRGLGRSLNTE. The whole CDR3 protein reads CASRGLGRSLNTEAFF. V and J are TRBV2 and TRBJ1-1, with D unclear. The CDR3 is cut off 3 residues early in the read; its end comes from the germline J gene. The CDR3 totals 16 residues. Looked up from germline, CDR1 is SNHLY and CDR2 is FYNNEI. Trimming left V 6 bases short and J 0 bases short, with 17 bases between.

This clone came up a few times. The read falls 3 residues short of the CDR3 end, and the missing part is taken from the germline J gene. V is TRBV6-1 and J is TRBJ1-2; 9 bases line up with TRBD1. The germline CDR1 and CDR2 sequences are MNHNS and SASEGT. This CDR3 is 14 amino acids long. This CDR3 reads CASSESRTGVGYTF. Partial CDR3 DNA: TGTGCCAGCAGTGAATCGAGGACAGGGGTAGGC.

This clone was seen a handful of times. The read ends 3 residues shy of where the CDR3 ends; the end is completed using the germline J gene. The chain employs TRBV20-1 and TRBJ2-3; possibly TRBD2 for D (6 bases). Per the germline V gene, CDR1 is DFQATT and CDR2 is SNEGSKA (reference sequence). The length of the CDR3 is 15 residues. CDR3 DNA, as far as it was read: TGCAGTGCTAGAGGGCCGCTAGCGCAAAGGGAGACG. Protein: CSARGPLAQRET. The entire CDR3 protein reads CSARGPLAQRETQYF.

This clone was detected ten times or more. The CDR3 extends 3 residues past the end of the read, so its final part is completed from the germline J gene. The chain has TRBV2 and TRBJ2-5; D gene uncertain. Looked up from germline, CDR1 is SNHLY and CDR2 is FYNNEI. V was cut by 4 bases and J by 3 bases, with 9 bases left in between. The CDR3 totals 13 residues. CDR3 bases read: TGTGCCAGCAGTGGTGGCAGTAAAGAGACC. Residues: CASSGGSKET. The whole CDR3 sequence reads CASSGGSKETQYF.

This clone was detected only a few times. Read coverage stops 3 residues before the CDR3 terminus; the germline J gene supplies the remainder. This chain joins TRBV5-1 and TRBJ2-2, with TRBD1 matching over 9 bases. Germline CDR1 reads SGHRS; CDR2 reads YFSETQ. CDR3 length: 16 amino acids. The CDR3 DNA, read in part, is TGCGCCAGCAGCGTCGGGACAGGGCCTTCTAATGAAAAG. This encodes CASSVGTGPSNEK. The whole CDR3 protein reads CASSVGTGPSNEKLFF.